This T cell receptor beta chain comes out of a study of cytomegalovirus exposure and HLA in healthy donors. Study-wide findings and caveats: Association of a missense DCLRE1C variant with TCR beta V- and J-gene trimming was reported in a later analysis.

Sampled while nominally healthy, donors likely had unrecorded immune exposures. Losses at the gene ends were 0 bases for V and 5 bases for J; bases not matched to a gene: 7. Per the germline V gene, CDR1 is SGDLS and CDR2 is YYNGEE. The CDR3 consists of 15 residues. On this clone: The antigen is undetermined.

A multiplex PCR was run with 60 Vbeta primers and 13 Jbeta primers. Repertoires were generated with immunoSEQ multiplex PCR, while TCRdb's copy carries only in-frame clones and drops some. This sample has about 110,000 clones; about 80% occur once, and the top ten carry 2.5% to 3.5%. The TCR comes from a woman aged 40 to 50 in good health and CMV-seronegative. Material: PBMCs. V gene TRBV9 combines with J gene TRBJ2-5; 7 positions match TRBD2. CDR3 bases: TGTGCCAGCAGCGTAGTGGGGGGACTAAGGGAGACCCAGTACTTC. It translates to CASSVVGGLRETQYF.